This is a list of T cell receptor beta chains from one sample in a study of a mutant IDH1 vaccine in newly diagnosed glioma. Here immunoSEQ multiplex PCR was the method, and the copy in TCRdb shows in-frame clones only, minus some. Of just over 60,000 clones listed, 75% to 90% are singletons. These receptors lack a known antigen. Sequenced material: PBMCs, taken from a glioma patient whose treatment included an IDH1 peptide vaccine. The receptors shown here come from a man younger than 40 with glioma. Each CDR3 is given with its conserved first and last residue. The D gene is left open where the match is weak. Some rows mark clone size as missing; the rest say once, few, many or name a class of expanded clone.

J: TRBJ1-4
D: TRBD1
V: TRBV5-6
size: .
CDR3: CASSLTGGPNEKLFF
DNA: TGTGCCAGCAGCTTAACAGGGGGGCCTAATGAAAAACTGTTTTTT

J: TRBJ1-1
D: .
V: TRBV28
size: .
CDR3: CASSPWEDLNTEAFF
DNA: TGTGCCAGCAGTCCCTGGGAAGACTTGAACACTGAAGCTTTCTTT

J: TRBJ2-7
D: .
V: TRBV2
size: .
CDR3: CASSDGRQGFYEQYF
DNA: TGTGCCAGCAGTGACGGGAGACAGGGATTCTACGAGCAGTACTTC

J: TRBJ2-5
D: TRBD1
V: TRBV6-4
size: .
CDR3: CASSEGQGQETQYF
DNA: TGTGCCAGCAGTGAGGGACAGGGGCAAGAGACCCAGTACTTC

J: TRBJ2-7
D: .
V: TRBV7-9
size: .
CDR3: CASSSYVTGRSYEQYF
DNA: TGTGCCAGCAGCTCATATGTAACAGGGAGAAGCTACGAGCAGTACTTC

J: TRBJ2-7
D: .
V: TRBV5-1
size: .
CDR3: CASSLYGDEQYF
DNA: TGCGCCAGCAGCTTATATGGGGACGAGCAGTACTTC

J: TRBJ1-3
D: TRBD1
V: TRBV11-2
size: .
CDR3: CASSLGAGGGRNTGNTIYF
DNA: TGTGCCAGCAGCTTAGGCGCCGGAGGGGGCAGAAATACTGGAAACACCATATATTTT

J: TRBJ1-2
D: TRBD1
V: TRBV6-5
size: .
CDR3: CASSRQGARGYGYTF
DNA: TGTGCCAGCAGTAGACAGGGGGCGCGTGGCTATGGCTACACCTTC

J: TRBJ2-4
D: TRBD1
V: TRBV5-4
size: .
CDR3: CASRYTGTGENIQYF
DNA: TGTGCCAGCAGATATACCGGGACAGGGGAAAACATTCAGTACTTC

J: TRBJ1-2
D: .
V: TRBV30
size: .
CDR3: CAWSWGPSGYTF
DNA: TGTGCCTGGAGCTGGGGGCCGTCTGGCTACACCTTC

J: TRBJ2-7
D: .
V: TRBV7-8
size: .
CDR3: CASSLALGRGDSYEQYF
DNA: TGTGCCAGCAGCTTAGCTTTGGGGCGGGGAGACTCCTACGAGCAGTACTTC

J: TRBJ2-1
D: TRBD2
V: TRBV27
size: once
CDR3: CASSILAGALSSYNEQFF
DNA: TGTGCCAGCAGTATTCTAGCGGGGGCCCTTAGCTCCTACAATGAGCAGTTCTTC

J: TRBJ1-6
D: .
V: TRBV5-1
size: few
CDR3: CASSLGDGSPLHF
DNA: TGCGCCAGCAGCTTGGGTGACGGCTCACCCCTCCACTTT

J: TRBJ2-2
D: TRBD1
V: TRBV7-6
size: .
CDR3: CASSRQGSTGELFF
DNA: TGTGCCAGCAGCCGACAGGGATCCACCGGGGAGCTGTTTTTT

J: TRBJ1-2
D: .
V: TRBV6-1
size: .
CDR3: CASSQSLVYGYTF
DNA: TGTGCCAGCAGCCAGAGTCTTGTCTATGGCTACACCTTC

J: TRBJ1-5
D: TRBD1
V: TRBV4-1
size: .
CDR3: CASSLQGVGQPQHF
DNA: TGCGCCAGCAGCCTACAGGGGGTTGGTCAGCCCCAGCATTTT

J: TRBJ1-2
D: .
V: TRBV5-4
size: .
CDR3: CASSLVDPSYLGQLYGYTF
DNA: TGTGCCAGCAGCTTGGTAGATCCTTCCTATTTAGGACAGCTATATGGCTACACCTTC

J: TRBJ1-1
D: TRBD1
V: TRBV19
size: .
CDR3: CATDPKTGAVNEAFF
DNA: TGTGCCACCGACCCCAAGACAGGGGCGGTGAATGAAGCTTTCTTT

J: TRBJ2-5
D: .
V: TRBV14
size: .
CDR3: CASSQESGRQFQETQYF
DNA: TGTGCCAGCAGCCAAGAATCGGGGAGACAGTTCCAAGAGACCCAGTACTTC

J: TRBJ2-1
D: .
V: TRBV11-2
size: .
CDR3: CASSLGGGYNEQFF
DNA: TGTGCCAGCAGCTTAGGAGGGGGCTACAATGAGCAGTTCTTC

J: TRBJ2-7
D: .
V: TRBV10-2
size: .
CDR3: CASSASGPSYEQYF
DNA: TGCGCCAGCTCGGCGAGCGGACCCTCCTACGAGCAGTACTTC

J: TRBJ2-5
D: TRBD2
V: TRBV27
size: .
CDR3: CASSTSGGHQETQYF
DNA: TGTGCCAGCAGCACTAGCGGGGGACACCAAGAGACCCAGTACTTC

J: TRBJ1-2
D: .
V: TRBV11-2
size: .
CDR3: CASSLGGAYGYTF
DNA: TGTGCCAGCAGCTTAGGGGGGGCCTATGGCTACACCTTC

J: TRBJ1-3
D: .
V: TRBV7-6
size: .
CDR3: CASSLTSTWLQGAGNTIYF
DNA: TGTGCCAGCAGCTTAACCTCTACGTGGCTCCAGGGAGCTGGAAACACCATATATTTT

J: TRBJ2-7
D: .
V: TRBV7-8
size: .
CDR3: CASSLGRSPLWGADSYEQYF
DNA: TGTGCCAGCAGCTTAGGCAGGTCCCCCTTGTGGGGGGCCGACTCCTACGAGCAGTACTTC

J: TRBJ1-2
D: TRBD1
V: TRBV4-2
size: .
CDR3: CASSQEGPATGWYGYTF
DNA: TGTGCCAGCAGCCAAGAGGGGCCCGCGACAGGGTGGTATGGCTACACCTTC

J: TRBJ1-1
D: .
V: TRBV5-6
size: .
CDR3: CASSLTGNTEAFF
DNA: TGTGCCAGCAGCTTAACAGGGAACACTGAAGCTTTCTTT

J: TRBJ2-3
D: TRBD2
V: TRBV4-2
size: .
CDR3: CASSRGHGGVADTQYF
DNA: TGTGCCAGCAGCCGCGGTCACGGGGGGGTGGCAGATACGCAGTATTTT

J: TRBJ1-2
D: .
V: TRBV27
size: .
CDR3: CASSPGQYYGYTF
DNA: TGTGCCAGCAGTCCCGGACAGTACTATGGCTACACCTTC

J: TRBJ1-6
D: .
V: TRBV6-5
size: .
CDR3: CASSYSPQSRGSPLHF
DNA: TGTGCCAGCAGTTACTCGCCACAGTCTCGGGGATCACCCCTCCACTTT

J: TRBJ1-1
D: .
V: TRBV4-2
size: .
CDR3: CASSQVTQDTEAFF
DNA: TGTGCCAGCAGCCAAGTCACACAGGACACTGAAGCTTTCTTT

J: TRBJ1-2
D: .
V: TRBV13
size: .
CDR3: CASSTGPRSNYGYTF
DNA: TGTGCCAGCAGCACCGGGCCCCGATCTAACTATGGCTACACCTTC

J: TRBJ1-5
D: TRBD1
V: TRBV18
size: medium-sized
CDR3: CASSPGTGVYSNQPQHF
DNA: TGTGCCAGCTCCCCCGGGACAGGAGTCTATAGCAATCAGCCCCAGCATTTT

J: TRBJ1-3
D: .
V: TRBV4-1
size: .
CDR3: CASSQDPGSGNTIYF
DNA: TGCGCCAGCAGCCAAGATCCGGGGTCTGGAAACACCATATATTTT

J: TRBJ2-2
D: TRBD1
V: TRBV4-1
size: .
CDR3: CASSLQQGAQVTGELFF
DNA: TGCGCCAGCAGCCTACAACAGGGGGCGCAGGTCACCGGGGAGCTGTTTTTT

J: TRBJ2-1
D: .
V: TRBV5-1
size: .
CDR3: CASSLGGAHNEQFF
DNA: TGCGCCAGCAGCTTAGGCGGGGCCCACAATGAGCAGTTCTTC

J: TRBJ1-5
D: TRBD1
V: TRBV29-1
size: few
CDR3: CSVETGDNQPQHF
DNA: TGCAGCGTTGAGACAGGGGATAATCAGCCCCAGCATTTT

J: TRBJ1-1
D: .
V: TRBV21-1
size: .
CDR3: CASYRGTLEPLNTEAFF
DNA: TGTGCCAGCTACCGGGGGACCCTCGAACCCTTGAACACTGAAGCTTTCTTT

J: TRBJ2-7
D: .
V: TRBV27
size: .
CDR3: CASSTGPSGTYEQYF
DNA: TGTGCCAGCAGTACGGGACCGAGTGGCACCTACGAGCAGTACTTC

J: TRBJ1-2
D: TRBD1
V: TRBV9
size: .
CDR3: CASHGGTGTTTTF
DNA: TGTGCCAGTCATGGAGGGACAGGCACAACGACCACCTTC

J: TRBJ2-5
D: .
V: TRBV2
size: few
CDR3: CASSYEETQYF
DNA: TGTGCCAGCAGCTATGAGGAGACCCAGTACTTC

J: TRBJ2-3
D: .
V: TRBV27
size: .
CDR3: CASSFSSTDTQYF
DNA: TGTGCCAGCAGTTTCTCCAGCACAGATACGCAGTATTTT

J: TRBJ2-2
D: TRBD1
V: TRBV2
size: once
CDR3: CASSEAGWQGAPGELFF
DNA: TGTGCCAGCAGTGAAGCGGGATGGCAGGGGGCCCCCGGGGAGCTGTTTTTT

J: TRBJ1-1
D: .
V: TRBV28
size: .
CDR3: CASSFQRPKNTEAFF
DNA: TGTGCCAGCAGTTTCCAGAGACCAAAGAACACTGAAGCTTTCTTT

J: TRBJ1-1
D: TRBD1
V: TRBV28
size: few
CDR3: CASTSTGKNTEAFF
DNA: TGTGCCAGCACCTCGACAGGGAAGAACACTGAAGCTTTCTTT

J: TRBJ1-5
D: .
V: TRBV19
size: .
CDR3: CASSSGLKGGQPQHF
DNA: TGTGCCAGTAGCTCGGGACTAAAGGGCGGGCAGCCCCAGCATTTT

J: TRBJ1-4
D: .
V: TRBV5-1
size: once
CDR3: CASSPGRYNEKLFF
DNA: TGCGCCAGCTCTCCGGGCCGGTATAATGAAAAACTGTTTTTT

J: TRBJ1-1
D: .
V: TRBV6-6
size: few
CDR3: CASSYSPLRAEAFF
DNA: TGTGCCAGCAGTTACTCCCCGTTGAGGGCTGAAGCTTTCTTT

J: TRBJ1-6
D: .
V: TRBV5-6
size: .
CDR3: CASSLDSSYNSPLHF
DNA: TGTGCCAGCAGCCTAGACAGCTCCTATAATTCACCCCTCCACTTT

J: TRBJ1-3
D: .
V: TRBV13
size: .
CDR3: CASSLAGNTIYF
DNA: TGTGCCAGCAGCTTAGCAGGAAACACCATATATTTT

J: TRBJ2-7
D: TRBD1
V: TRBV2
size: .
CDR3: CASRLSGTGSYEQYF
DNA: TGTGCCAGCCGCCTCTCCGGGACAGGATCCTACGAGCAGTACTTC

J: TRBJ2-1
D: TRBD1
V: TRBV5-1
size: .
CDR3: CASSLLTGILVNEQFF
DNA: TGCGCCAGCAGCTTGCTGACAGGGATTCTGGTCAATGAGCAGTTCTTC

J: TRBJ2-1
D: .
V: TRBV2
size: once
CDR3: CASSVNGVTYNEQFF
DNA: TGTGCCAGCAGTGTTAACGGGGTTACATACAATGAGCAGTTCTTC

J: TRBJ2-1
D: .
V: TRBV19
size: once
CDR3: CASSIGNNEQFF
DNA: TGTGCCAGTAGTATAGGAAACAATGAGCAGTTCTTC